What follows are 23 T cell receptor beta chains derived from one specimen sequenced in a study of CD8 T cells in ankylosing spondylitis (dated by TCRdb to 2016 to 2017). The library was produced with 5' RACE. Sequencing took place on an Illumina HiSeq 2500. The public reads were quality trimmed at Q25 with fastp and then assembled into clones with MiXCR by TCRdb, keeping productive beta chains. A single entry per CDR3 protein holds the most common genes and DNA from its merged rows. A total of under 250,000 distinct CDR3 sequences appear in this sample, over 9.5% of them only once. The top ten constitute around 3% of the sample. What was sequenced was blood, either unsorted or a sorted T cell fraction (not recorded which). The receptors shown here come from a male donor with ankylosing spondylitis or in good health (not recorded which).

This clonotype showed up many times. CDR3 DNA sequence: TGTGCCAGCAGTTCAGACGGGACAGGGGTTGGCTACACCTTC. Its protein is CASSSDGTGVGYTF. The chain couples TRBV6-5 to TRBJ1-2; 10 bases fit TRBD1. The CDR3 has 14 residues. Germline CDR1 reads MNHEY; CDR2 reads SVGAGI. With 4 bases clipped from V and 7 bases from J, the junction kept 6 bases outside the gene matches.

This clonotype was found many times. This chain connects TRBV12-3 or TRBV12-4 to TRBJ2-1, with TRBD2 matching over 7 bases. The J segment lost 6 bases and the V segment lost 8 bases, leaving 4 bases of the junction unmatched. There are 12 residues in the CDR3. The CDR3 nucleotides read TGTGCCAGCGGGAGCGGGACCAATGAGCAGTTCTTC. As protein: CASGSGTNEQFF.

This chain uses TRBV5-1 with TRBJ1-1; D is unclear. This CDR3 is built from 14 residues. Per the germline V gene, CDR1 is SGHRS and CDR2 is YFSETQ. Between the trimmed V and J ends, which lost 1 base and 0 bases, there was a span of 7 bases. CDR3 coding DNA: TGCGCCAGCAGCTTGTCGGAAGTGAACACTGAAGCTTTCTTT. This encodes CASSLSEVNTEAFF.

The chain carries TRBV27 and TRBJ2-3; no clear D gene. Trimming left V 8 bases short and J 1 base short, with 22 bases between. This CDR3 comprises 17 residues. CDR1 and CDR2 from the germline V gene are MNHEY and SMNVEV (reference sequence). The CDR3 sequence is CASSWTTPSLGTDTQYF. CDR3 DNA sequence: TGTGCCAGCTCTTGGACCACCCCGTCCCTTGGCACAGATACGCAGTATTTT.

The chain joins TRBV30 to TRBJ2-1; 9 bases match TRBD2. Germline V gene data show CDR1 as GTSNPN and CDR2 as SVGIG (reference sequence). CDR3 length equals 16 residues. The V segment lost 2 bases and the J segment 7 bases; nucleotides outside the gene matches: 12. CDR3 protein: CAWSTRLAGRTNEQFF. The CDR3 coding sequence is TGTGCCTGGAGTACTCGTCTAGCGGGGCGAACGAATGAGCAGTTCTTC.

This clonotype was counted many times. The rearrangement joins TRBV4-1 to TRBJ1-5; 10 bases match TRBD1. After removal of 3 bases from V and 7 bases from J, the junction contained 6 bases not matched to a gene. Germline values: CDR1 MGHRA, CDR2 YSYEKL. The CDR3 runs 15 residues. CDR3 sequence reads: CASSQKGQGNQPQHF. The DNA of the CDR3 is TGCGCCAGCAGCCAGAAGGGACAGGGGAACCAGCCCCAGCATTTT.

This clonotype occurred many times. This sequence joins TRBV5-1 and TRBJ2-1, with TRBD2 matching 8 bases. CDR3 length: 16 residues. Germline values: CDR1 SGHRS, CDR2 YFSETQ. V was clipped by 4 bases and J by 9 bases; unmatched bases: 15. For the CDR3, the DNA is TGCGCCAGCAGCACATTAGCGGGATCGAATATCCTTGAGCAGTTCTTC. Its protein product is CASSTLAGSNILEQFF.

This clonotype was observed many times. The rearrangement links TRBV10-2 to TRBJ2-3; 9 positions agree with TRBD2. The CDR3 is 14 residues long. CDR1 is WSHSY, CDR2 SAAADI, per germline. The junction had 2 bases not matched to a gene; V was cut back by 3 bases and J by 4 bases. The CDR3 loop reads CASSETSGPDTQYF. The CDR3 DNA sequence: TGCGCCAGCAGTGAAACTAGCGGGCCAGATACGCAGTATTTT.

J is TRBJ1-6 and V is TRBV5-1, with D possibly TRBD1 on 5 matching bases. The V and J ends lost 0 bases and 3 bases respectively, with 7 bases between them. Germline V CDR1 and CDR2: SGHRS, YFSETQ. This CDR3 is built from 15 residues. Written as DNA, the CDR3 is TGCGCCAGCAGCTTGGGGGGCAGCTATAATTCACCCCTCCACTTT. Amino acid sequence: CASSLGGSYNSPLHF.

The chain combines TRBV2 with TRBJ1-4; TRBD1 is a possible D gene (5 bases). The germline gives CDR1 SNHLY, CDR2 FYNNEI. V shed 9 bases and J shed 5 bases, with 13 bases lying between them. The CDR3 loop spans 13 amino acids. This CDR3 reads CASRGGENEKLFF. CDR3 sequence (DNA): TGTGCCAGTCGGGGCGGAGAAAATGAAAAACTGTTTTTT. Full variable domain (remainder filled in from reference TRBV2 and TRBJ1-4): EPEVTQTPSHQVTQMGQEVILRCVPISNHLYFYWYRQILGQKVEFLVSFYNNEISEKSEIFDDQFSVERPDGSNFTLKIRSTKLEDSAMYFCASRGGENEKLFFGSGTQLSVL.

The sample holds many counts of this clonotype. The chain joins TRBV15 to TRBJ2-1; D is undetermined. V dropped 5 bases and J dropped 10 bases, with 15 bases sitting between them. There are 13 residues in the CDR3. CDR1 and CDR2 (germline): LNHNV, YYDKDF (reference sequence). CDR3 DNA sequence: TGTGCCACCAGCCCTACCTCACCCGGGGAGCAGTTCTTC. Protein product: CATSPTSPGEQFF. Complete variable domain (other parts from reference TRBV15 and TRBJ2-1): DAMVIQNPRYQVTQFGKPVTLSCSQTLNHNVMYWYQQKSSQAPKLLFHYYDKDFNNEADTPDNFQSRRPNTSFCFLDIRSPGLGDTAMYLCATSPTSPGEQFFGPGTRLTVL.

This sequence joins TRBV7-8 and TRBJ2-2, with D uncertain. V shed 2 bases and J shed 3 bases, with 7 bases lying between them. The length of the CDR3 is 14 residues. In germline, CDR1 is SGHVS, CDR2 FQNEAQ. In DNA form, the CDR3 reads TGTGCCAGCAGCTTATCAGCCGACACCGGGGAGCTGTTTTTT. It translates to CASSLSADTGELFF.

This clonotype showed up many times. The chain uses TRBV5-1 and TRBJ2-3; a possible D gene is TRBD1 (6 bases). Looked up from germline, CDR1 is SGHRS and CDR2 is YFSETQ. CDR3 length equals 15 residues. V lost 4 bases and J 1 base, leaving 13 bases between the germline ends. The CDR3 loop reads CASSVQGWGTDTQYF. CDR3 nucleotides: TGCGCCAGCAGCGTACAGGGATGGGGCACAGATACGCAGTATTTT.

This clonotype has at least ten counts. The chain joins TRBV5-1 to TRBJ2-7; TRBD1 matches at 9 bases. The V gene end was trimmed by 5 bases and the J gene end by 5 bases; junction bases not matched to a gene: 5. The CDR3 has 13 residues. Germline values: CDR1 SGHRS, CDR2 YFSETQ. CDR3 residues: CASRLGQGNEQYF. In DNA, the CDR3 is TGCGCCAGCAGACTGGGACAGGGAAACGAGCAGTACTTC.

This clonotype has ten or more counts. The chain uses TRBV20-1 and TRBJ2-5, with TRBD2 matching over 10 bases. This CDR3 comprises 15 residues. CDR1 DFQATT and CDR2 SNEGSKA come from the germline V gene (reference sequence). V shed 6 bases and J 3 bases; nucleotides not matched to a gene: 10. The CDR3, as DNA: TGCAGTGCCCATCCCCCCCTAGCGGGGGAAGAGACCCAGTACTTC. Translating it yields CSAHPPLAGEETQYF.

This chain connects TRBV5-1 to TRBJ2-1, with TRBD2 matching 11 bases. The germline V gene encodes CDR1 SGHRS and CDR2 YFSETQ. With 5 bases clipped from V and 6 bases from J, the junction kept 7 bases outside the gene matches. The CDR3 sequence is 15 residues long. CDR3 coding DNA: TGCGCCAGCAGTTTTGGGACTAGCGGCCCCAATGAGCAGTTCTTC. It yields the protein CASSFGTSGPNEQFF.

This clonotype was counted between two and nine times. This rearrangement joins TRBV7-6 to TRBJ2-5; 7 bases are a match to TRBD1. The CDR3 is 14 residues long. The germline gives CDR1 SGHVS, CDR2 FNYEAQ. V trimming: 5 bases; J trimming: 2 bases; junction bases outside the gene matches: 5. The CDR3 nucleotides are TGTGCCAGCAGCCGCTACAGGGGTCAAGAGACCCAGTACTTC. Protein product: CASSRYRGQETQYF.

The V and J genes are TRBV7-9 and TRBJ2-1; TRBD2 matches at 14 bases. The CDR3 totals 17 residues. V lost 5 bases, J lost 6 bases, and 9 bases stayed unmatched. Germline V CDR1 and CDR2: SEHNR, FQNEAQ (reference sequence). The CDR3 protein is CASSPGTSGRASNEQFF. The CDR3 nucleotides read TGTGCCAGCAGCCCGGGGACTAGCGGGAGAGCTTCCAATGAGCAGTTCTTC.

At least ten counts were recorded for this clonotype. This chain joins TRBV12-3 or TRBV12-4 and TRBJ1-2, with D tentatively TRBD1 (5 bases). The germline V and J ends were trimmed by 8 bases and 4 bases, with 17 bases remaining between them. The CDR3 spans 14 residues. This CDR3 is CASDGGSRAYGYTF. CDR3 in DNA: TGTGCCAGCGACGGGGGGTCAAGGGCCTATGGCTACACCTTC.

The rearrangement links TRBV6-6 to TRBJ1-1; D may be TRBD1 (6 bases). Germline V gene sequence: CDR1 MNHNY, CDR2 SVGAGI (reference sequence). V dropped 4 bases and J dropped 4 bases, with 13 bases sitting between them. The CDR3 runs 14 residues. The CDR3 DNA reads TGTGCCAGCAGTTCACAGGGTAAGGTCACTGAAGCTTTCTTT. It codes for CASSSQGKVTEAFF.

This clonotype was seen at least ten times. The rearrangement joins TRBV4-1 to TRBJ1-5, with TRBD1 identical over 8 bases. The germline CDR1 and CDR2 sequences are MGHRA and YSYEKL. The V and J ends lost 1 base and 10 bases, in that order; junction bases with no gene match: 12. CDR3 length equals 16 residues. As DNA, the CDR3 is TGCGCCAGCAGCCAAGTTCTGGACAGGGATGGTCGTCCCCAGCATTTT. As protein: CASSQVLDRDGRPQHF.

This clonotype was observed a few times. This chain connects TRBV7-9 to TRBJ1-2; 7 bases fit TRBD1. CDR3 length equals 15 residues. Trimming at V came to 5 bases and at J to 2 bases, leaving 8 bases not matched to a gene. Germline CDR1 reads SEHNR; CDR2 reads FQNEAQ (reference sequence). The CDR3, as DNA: TGTGCCAGCAGCACGAAGTCAGGGGGGAACTATGGCTACACCTTC. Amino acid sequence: CASSTKSGGNYGYTF.

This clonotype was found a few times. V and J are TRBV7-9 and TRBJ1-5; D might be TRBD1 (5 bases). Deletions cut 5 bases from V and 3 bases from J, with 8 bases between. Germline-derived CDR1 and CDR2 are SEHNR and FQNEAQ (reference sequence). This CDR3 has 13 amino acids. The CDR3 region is CASSPGYNQPQHF. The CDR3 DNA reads TGTGCCAGCAGCCCAGGGTACAATCAGCCCCAGCATTTT.